The 7 T cell receptor beta chains below were found in one sample sequenced in a study of cytomegalovirus exposure and HLA in healthy donors. Amplification used 60 Vbeta primers and 13 Jbeta primers. Libraries were prepared by immunoSEQ multiplex PCR; TCRdb keeps only in-frame clonotypes and omits some of them. The data contain about 120,000 clones, around three quarters of them singletons. Sequences were obtained from PBMCs. The receptors were gathered from a woman aged 18-35 years in good health and CMV-seropositive.

The chain has TRBV28 and TRBJ2-1, with 11 bases matching TRBD2. Germline V CDR1 and CDR2: MDHEN, SYDVKM. V trimming: 6 bases; J trimming: 5 bases; junction bases outside the gene matches: 6. The CDR3 covers 15 residues. Written as DNA, the CDR3 is TGTGCCAGCAGCCAAACTAGCGGGAGAAACAATGAGCAGTTCTTC. It specifies CASSQTSGRNNEQFF. Using reference TRBV28 and TRBJ2-1 for the parts outside the CDR3, the full variable domain is DVKVTQSSRYLVKRTGEKVFLECVQDMDHENMFWYRQDPGLGLRLIYFSYDVKMKEKGDIPEGYSVSREKKERFSLILESASTNQTSMYLCASSQTSGRNNEQFFGPGTRLTVL.

The chain links TRBV7-8 to TRBJ1-1; D is perhaps TRBD1 (6 bases). Germline CDR1 is SGHVS and CDR2 is FQNEAQ. Trimming removed 5 bases from V and 4 bases from J, with 14 bases in between. The CDR3 extends over 14 amino acids. CDR3 protein: CASSQERGSTEAFF. The CDR3 DNA reads TGTGCCAGCAGCCAAGAGAGGGGGAGCACTGAAGCTTTCTTT.

The chain joins TRBV6-6 to TRBJ1-1, with D maybe TRBD1 (5 bases). Germline assignment: CDR1 MNHNY and CDR2 SVGAGI (reference sequence). The germline V and J ends were trimmed by 2 bases and 2 bases, with 6 bases remaining between them. The CDR3 consists of 13 residues. DNA of the CDR3: TGTGCCAGCAGTTACAGGGGTAACACTGAAGCTTTCTTT. It is translated as CASSYRGNTEAFF.

The chain recombines TRBV6-1 with TRBJ1-4; TRBD1 matches at 7 bases. There are 13 residues in the CDR3. In germline, CDR1 is MNHNS, CDR2 SASEGT. V dropped 5 bases and J dropped 7; count of bases not matched to a gene: 4. CDR3 amino acids: CASSKGTAEKLFF. As DNA, the CDR3 is TGTGCCAGCAGTAAGGGGACAGCTGAAAAACTGTTTTTT.

This clone was observed a single time. V and J are TRBV2 and TRBJ2-1; possibly TRBD2 for D (5 bases). V gave up 4 bases and J gave up 7 bases, with 14 bases separating them. The CDR3 has 14 amino acids. Per germline, CDR1 SNHLY and CDR2 FYNNEI. CDR3 in amino acids: CASSVGVAWNEQFF. CDR3 coding DNA: TGTGCCAGCAGTGTGGGAGTAGCCTGGAATGAGCAGTTCTTC.

The chain has TRBV4-1 and TRBJ1-2; the D gene is possibly TRBD1 (5 bases). The CDR3 extends over 15 amino acids. CDR1 and CDR2 from the germline V gene are MGHRA and YSYEKL. V dropped 2 bases and J dropped 5 bases, with 15 bases sitting between them. The DNA of the CDR3 is TGCGCCAGCAGCCAACCCTTTAGGGGCGGATATGGCTACACCTTC. This gives the protein CASSQPFRGGYGYTF.

In its sample, this clone was seen a few times. The chain is built from TRBV5-1 and TRBJ2-7; D is unclear. The V end lost 4 bases, the J end lost 3 bases, and 11 bases lay between the germline ends. CDR3 length: 13 residues. Germline V gene lookup returns CDR1 SGHRS and CDR2 YFSETQ. The CDR3, as DNA: TGCGCCAGCAGCACCCTCGGCGGCTACGAGCAGTACTTC. This translates into CASSTLGGYEQYF. The whole variable domain, filled in from reference TRBV5-1 and TRBJ2-7, reads KAGVTQTPRYLIKTRGQQVTLSCSPISGHRSVSWYQQTPGQGLQFLFEYFSETQRNKGNFPGRFSGRQFSNSRSEMNVSTLELGDSALYLCASSTLGGYEQYFGPGTRLTVT.